These T cell receptor beta chains were read from a single sample in a study of brain T cells in children with intractable seizures. Profiling relied on immunoSEQ multiplex PCR, and the TCRdb table lists in-frame clones only, not all of them. The sample lists under 45,000 clones; approximately 90% were seen once. The input for sequencing was peripheral blood, taken at surgery. The receptors were gathered from a girl under 10 years old with tuberous sclerosis and intractable seizures. The CDR3 runs from the conserved cysteine through the conserved F or W. A D gene is named only where the DNA matches it firmly. Some rows have no size entry. The others give once, few or many, or a class for an expanded clone.

NA,TRBV12-3/TRBV12-4,TRBJ2-4,NA,TGTGCCAGCAGCGGGGTAGCCAAAAACATTCAGTACTTC,CASSGVAKNIQYF
NA,TRBV5-6,TRBJ1-1,NA,TGTGCCAGCAGCTTAGGCACTGAAGCTTTCTTT,CASSLGTEAFF
NA,TRBV4-1,TRBJ2-3,TRBD2,TGCGCCAGCAGCCAAGACCGGGGACTAGCGGAGGGAGATACGCAGTATTTT,CASSQDRGLAEGDTQYF
NA,TRBV9,TRBJ1-1,TRBD1,TGTGCCAGCAGCGTACGACAGGGATGCACTGAAGCTTTCTTT,CASSVRQGCTEAFF
NA,TRBV7-2,TRBJ2-2,NA,TGTGCCAGCAGCTTTACGACTAGTTCCGGGGAGCTGTTTTTT,CASSFTTSSGELFF
NA,TRBV19,TRBJ1-1,NA,TGTGCCAGTAGTATAGATCGTGGCACCTGGGGGAACACTGAAGCTTTCTTT,CASSIDRGTWGNTEAFF
NA,TRBV29-1,TRBJ1-6,NA,TGCAGCGTTCGTTTGGCAGGGAGGACTAATTCACCCCTCCACTTT,CSVRLAGRTNSPLHF
NA,TRBV6-5,TRBJ2-7,TRBD1,TGTGCCACACAAGGGGGCAGGGCCACCTACGAGCAGTACTTC,CATQGGRATYEQYF
once,TRBV20-1,TRBJ1-1,NA,TGCAGTGCTAGTCGGATTACTGAAGCTTTCTTT,CSASRITEAFF
NA,TRBV10-2,TRBJ1-2,NA,TGCGCCAGCAGTGAGCTCAGGAGGGATGGCTACACCTTC,CASSELRRDGYTF
NA,TRBV18,TRBJ2-5,NA,TGTGCCAGCTCACCAGGGAACGAAGAGACCCAGTACTTC,CASSPGNEETQYF
NA,TRBV5-4,TRBJ2-4,NA,TGTGCCAGCAGCTTGTACCAAGCCAAAAACATTCAGTACTTC,CASSLYQAKNIQYF
NA,TRBV19,TRBJ1-5,NA,TGTGCCAGTAGTATTGAGGGTAATCAGCCCCAGCATTTT,CASSIEGNQPQHF
NA,TRBV24-1,TRBJ2-3,NA,TGTGCCACCAGTGAAGAGGCCATCACGAGCACAGATACGCAGTATTTT,CATSEEAITSTDTQYF
NA,TRBV24-1,TRBJ2-5,NA,TGTGCCACCAGTGATTTGATGGGAGACCAAGAGACCCAGTACTTC,CATSDLMGDQETQYF
NA,TRBV11-2,TRBJ2-2,TRBD2,TGTGCCAGCAGCCCTAACCTGGGACTAGCAATCACCGGGGAGCTGTTTTTT,CASSPNLGLAITGELFF
NA,TRBV6-5,TRBJ1-1,TRBD1,TGTGCCAGCTTCCTGGGACAGGGACTCTTGGCTGAAGCTTTCTTT,CASFLGQGLLAEAFF
NA,TRBV4-1,TRBJ1-2,NA,TGCGCCAGCAGCCAAGATGCACAAGGCAATGGCTACACCTTC,CASSQDAQGNGYTF
NA,TRBV6-1,TRBJ2-1,NA,TGTGCCAGCAGTGACCGTTACAATGAGCAGTTCTTC,CASSDRYNEQFF
NA,TRBV27,TRBJ1-1,NA,TGTGCCAGCAGTTCCATAACAGGGATTTGGACTGAAGCTTTCTTT,CASSSITGIWTEAFF
NA,TRBV9,TRBJ2-1,TRBD1,TGTGCCAGCAGCGGACAGGGGAAGGATGAGCAGTTCTTC,CASSGQGKDEQFF
NA,TRBV3-1/TRBV3-2,TRBJ2-5,NA,TGTGCCAGCAGCCACCAGCTAGACGGGACCCAGTACTTC,CASSHQLDGTQYF
NA,TRBV6-4,TRBJ1-6,TRBD1,TGTGCCAGCAGTGAGGGACAGGGGAATTCACCCCTCCACTTT,CASSEGQGNSPLHF
NA,TRBV19,TRBJ1-2,TRBD1,TGTGCCAGTAGTATTGGTACAGGGGGAGACTATGGCTACACCTTC,CASSIGTGGDYGYTF
NA,TRBV6-5,TRBJ1-2,TRBD1,TGTGCCAGCAGTACTGGGACAGTCGGAGGCTACACCTTC,CASSTGTVGGYTF
NA,TRBV29-1,TRBJ1-2,NA,TGCAGCGTTGACAGCCGCTATGGCTACACCTTC,CSVDSRYGYTF
NA,TRBV7-2,TRBJ1-1,TRBD1,TGTGCCAGCAGCCGGGACAGAAACACTGAAGCTTTCTTT,CASSRDRNTEAFF